These 29 T cell receptor beta chains came from one sample sequenced in a study of OX40 agonist ivuxolimab in advanced cancers. The data were produced by immunoSEQ multiplex PCR, yet TCRdb's version contains in-frame clones alone and is incomplete. The sample records about 36,000 clones, about 84% being singletons. The input for sequencing was CD4+ or CD8+ T cells sorted from blood, taken in a trial of the OX40 agonist ivuxolimab. The origin of the receptors is an adult with an advanced solid tumor such as melanoma, head and neck, liver or kidney cancer.

The rearrangement joins TRBV5-6 to TRBJ2-3, with D tentatively TRBD1 (5 bases). Germline V gene data show CDR1 as SGHDT and CDR2 as YYEEEE. The CDR3 is made up of 15 amino acids. The germline V and J ends were trimmed by 1 base and 3 bases, with 12 bases remaining between them. CDR3 coding DNA: TGTGCCAGCAGCTTGCTTCCGACAGTTACAGATACGCAGTATTTT. It encodes CASSLLPTVTDTQYF.

The table lists this clone with a few counts. The gene calls are TRBV30 and TRBJ1-2; D is unresolved. There are 12 residues in the CDR3. The V gene's germline CDR1 is GTSNPN and CDR2 SVGIG (reference sequence). Trimming shortened V by 2 bases and J by 3 bases, and 7 bases separated the two germline ends. CDR3 DNA: TGTGCCTGGAGTCCCCCCGACTATGGCTACACCTTC. Translated: CAWSPPDYGYTF.

This chain connects TRBV27 to TRBJ2-2, with a weak D call TRBD2 (5 bases). The V gene's germline CDR1 is MNHEY and CDR2 SMNVEV (reference sequence). V was cut by 0 bases and J by 6 bases, with 14 bases left in between. The CDR3 is made up of 16 amino acids. CDR3 sequence: CASSLSNGVWSGELFF. The CDR3, as DNA: TGTGCCAGCAGTTTATCGAACGGGGTGTGGTCCGGGGAGCTGTTTTTT.

The chain employs TRBV25-1 and TRBJ2-3; D is uncertain. Trimming took 10 bases from V and 4 from J, leaving 15 bases between them. Germline lookup yields CDR1 MGHDK and CDR2 SYGVNS. CDR3 length: 13 residues. The CDR3 bases are TGTGCCACCACCGGGTCATGGGCAGATACGCAGTATTTT. Translating it yields CATTGSWADTQYF.

The rearrangement joins TRBV7-9 to TRBJ2-2, with TRBD2 matching over 11 bases. Germline V gene lookup returns CDR1 SEHNR and CDR2 FQNEAQ (reference sequence). There are 16 residues in the CDR3. Losses at the gene ends were 1 base for V and 4 bases for J; bases not matched to a gene: 2. CDR3 nucleotides: TGTGCCAGCAGCTTAGAGCTAGCGGGAGGCACCGGGGAGCTGTTTTTT. It codes for CASSLELAGGTGELFF.

In this sample, this clone turned up once. The V gene is TRBV9, the J gene TRBJ2-2; possibly TRBD2 for D (6 bases). V shed 5 bases and J shed 0 bases, with 11 bases lying between them. The CDR3 spans 15 residues. Germline values: CDR1 SGDLS, CDR2 YYNGEE. For the CDR3, the DNA is TGTGCCAGCAGGGCGGGAACTTCGAACACCGGGGAGCTGTTTTTT. It codes for CASRAGTSNTGELFF.

This rearrangement joins TRBV28 to TRBJ2-7, with D possibly being TRBD2 (5 bases). The CDR3 extends over 13 amino acids. Trimming removed 3 bases from V and 0 bases from J, with 6 bases in between. Germline CDR1 MDHEN, CDR2 SYDVKM. The CDR3 protein is CASSFGSSYEQYF. CDR3 coding DNA: TGTGCCAGCAGTTTTGGGAGCTCCTACGAGCAGTACTTC.

The V and J genes are TRBV28 and TRBJ1-5; TRBD1 aligns across 8 bases. CDR3 length: 15 residues. Trimming removed 6 bases from V and 0 bases from J; junction bases left unmatched: 4. The germline CDR1 and CDR2 sequences are MDHEN and SYDVKM. The CDR3 region is CASSPTGVSNQPQHF. In nucleotides, the CDR3 is TGTGCCAGCAGCCCGACAGGGGTTAGCAATCAGCCCCAGCATTTT.

The V and J genes are TRBV11-2 and TRBJ2-7; tentative D call: TRBD2 (6 bases). V was clipped by 0 bases and J by 5 bases, with 11 bases between them. The CDR3 extends over 14 amino acids. The germline V gene encodes CDR1 SGHAT and CDR2 FQNNGV. The CDR3 sequence is CASSLDPWEDEQYF. DNA of the CDR3: TGTGCCAGCAGCTTAGATCCCTGGGAGGACGAGCAGTACTTC.

V usage is TRBV29-1 and J usage is TRBJ2-2, with D perhaps TRBD1 or TRBD2 (5 bases each). V gave up 3 bases and J gave up 3 bases, with 11 bases separating them. The CDR3 sequence is 14 residues long. CDR1 and CDR2 from the germline V gene are SQVTM and ANQGSEA. The CDR3 loop is CSVEWQGHTGELFF. Here the CDR3 DNA reads TGCAGCGTTGAGTGGCAGGGACACACCGGGGAGCTGTTTTTT.

This clone has a handful of counts. V usage is TRBV6-5 and J usage is TRBJ2-2; a possible D gene is TRBD1 (6 bases). In germline, CDR1 is MNHEY, CDR2 SVGAGI. Trimming stripped 8 bases from V and 3 bases from J, with 13 bases between. CDR3 size: 14 residues. Here the CDR3 reads CASRPGTYTGELFF. The CDR3 region has the DNA TGTGCCAGCCGACCAGGGACATACACCGGGGAGCTGTTTTTT.

This rearrangement joins TRBV10-1 to TRBJ2-6; a possible D gene is TRBD2 (5 bases). This CDR3 region has 17 residues. V shed 4 bases and J shed 5 bases, with 18 bases lying between them. CDR1 and CDR2 (germline): WNHNN, SYGVQD (reference sequence). The CDR3 DNA is TGCGCCAGCAGTGGTGGACTCGCACAAAGTCGGGCCAACGTCCTGACTTTC. Residues: CASSGGLAQSRANVLTF.

The rearrangement uses TRBV7-6 and TRBJ1-2; tentatively, D is TRBD1 (5 bases). Germline V gives CDR1 SGHVS, CDR2 FNYEAQ. Trimming shortened V by 7 bases and J by 8 bases, and 20 bases separated the two germline ends. This CDR3 region has 14 residues. CDR3: CASTPPAGEWGYTF. CDR3 nucleotide sequence: TGTGCCAGCACCCCCCCGGCGGGGGAGTGGGGCTACACCTTC.

The J gene is TRBJ2-7, the V gene TRBV28, with 7 bases aligning to TRBD1. Germline trimming cut 3 bases from V and 0 bases from J; bases unmatched to any gene: 11. Germline V gene lookup returns CDR1 MDHEN and CDR2 SYDVKM. The CDR3 runs to 17 residues. The DNA for the CDR3 is TGTGCCAGCAGTTTGGTGGGGGACAGTGCCATCTCCTACGAGCAGTACTTC. Translating it yields CASSLVGDSAISYEQYF.

This clone appeared many times. The V call is TRBV19, the J call TRBJ1-1; D possibly corresponds to TRBD1 (5 bases). The germline V and J ends were trimmed by 2 bases and 0 bases, with 10 bases remaining between them. The CDR3 is 15 residues long. Germline CDR1 and CDR2: LNHDA and SQIVND (reference sequence). The CDR3 region has the DNA TGTGCCAGTAGTATAAGGGACGGGATGAACACTGAAGCTTTCTTT. Its protein is CASSIRDGMNTEAFF.

This clone was seen a few times. The chain uses TRBV28 and TRBJ1-5, with 8 bases fitting TRBD1. Germline CDR1 MDHEN, CDR2 SYDVKM. This CDR3 comprises 16 residues. Germline trimming cut 5 bases from V and 1 base from J; bases unmatched to any gene: 7. In DNA form, the CDR3 reads TGTGCCAGCAGTGTCCGACAGGGGAGGAGCAATCAGCCCCAGCATTTT. Amino acids: CASSVRQGRSNQPQHF.

The J gene is TRBJ1-5, the V gene TRBV6-5, with D unresolved. Trimming pared 5 bases from V and 0 bases from J, leaving 11 bases between. CDR1 is MNHEY, CDR2 SVGAGI, per germline. The CDR3 length is 15 residues. In DNA, the CDR3 is TGTGCCAGCAGTGCAGGATATTATAGCAATCAGCCCCAGCATTTT. The encoded protein is CASSAGYYSNQPQHF.

This chain links TRBV28 with TRBJ2-3, with D tentatively TRBD1 or TRBD2 (6 bases each). The V end lost 3 bases, the J end lost 2 bases, and 15 bases lay between the germline ends. The V gene's germline CDR1 is MDHEN and CDR2 SYDVKM. This CDR3 region has 16 residues. The CDR3 DNA follows: TGTGCCAGCAGTTTGGCGGAGGAGGGGGACACAGATACGCAGTATTTT. Residues: CASSLAEEGDTDTQYF.

This chain connects TRBV11-1 to TRBJ2-1; 10 nucleotides line up with TRBD2. CDR3 length: 15 amino acids. Germline V gene data show CDR1 as SGHAT and CDR2 as FQDESV (reference sequence). The V segment lost 4 bases and the J segment 3 bases; nucleotides outside the gene matches: 3. CDR3 amino acids: CASSSGLAIYNEQFF. CDR3 in DNA: TGTGCCAGCAGCTCGGGACTAGCGATCTACAATGAGCAGTTCTTC.

In its sample, this clone was seen once. V gene TRBV6-4 combines with J gene TRBJ1-2, with D perhaps TRBD1 (6 bases). V gave up 6 bases and J gave up 4 bases, with 12 bases separating them. The CDR3 consists of 13 residues. Germline V gene lookup returns CDR1 MRHNA and CDR2 SNTAGT. CDR3 sequence reads: CASSPDSFYGYTF. Here the CDR3 DNA reads TGTGCCAGCAGCCCGGACAGCTTCTATGGCTACACCTTC.

The chain combines TRBV6-5 with TRBJ1-2; TRBD1 might be the D (5 bases). CDR1 MNHEY and CDR2 SVGAGI come from the germline V gene. With 0 bases removed from V and 4 bases from J, the gap between germline ends came to 6 bases. The CDR3 is made up of 13 amino acids. The CDR3 sequence is CASSYSGGYGYTF. DNA of the CDR3: TGTGCCAGCAGTTACTCGGGGGGCTATGGCTACACCTTC.

The chain joins TRBV29-1 to TRBJ2-1; the D gene is possibly TRBD2 (5 bases). CDR3 length: 14 residues. With 5 bases removed from V and 9 bases from J, the gap between germline ends came to 20 bases. Germline V gene sequence: CDR1 SQVTM, CDR2 ANQGSEA. CDR3 DNA: TGCAGCGTTCGTTTCGAGGGCTATTTAGCTGAGCAGTTCTTC. It specifies CSVRFEGYLAEQFF.

The chain couples TRBV13 to TRBJ1-2, with TRBD1 identical over 10 bases. This CDR3 region has 14 residues. CDR1 and CDR2 (germline): PRHDT, FYEKMQ (reference sequence). V gave up 4 bases and J gave up 8 bases; unmatched junction bases: 7. CDR3 coding DNA: TGTGCCAGCAGCTCGGACAGGGGGGTTATCGGCTACACCTTC. It encodes CASSSDRGVIGYTF.

This clone was observed once. The chain couples TRBV29-1 to TRBJ2-1; D is possibly TRBD1 (6 bases). Germline V lookup: CDR1 SQVTM, CDR2 ANQGSEA. The CDR3 totals 12 residues. Trimming pared 7 bases from V and 9 bases from J, leaving 16 bases between. CDR3 nucleotide sequence: TGCAGCGCCCCCTGGGGGCCGGGTGAGCAGTTCTTC. It is translated as CSAPWGPGEQFF.

This chain joins TRBV27 and TRBJ1-5; D not certain. V gave up 5 bases and J gave up 4 bases, with 24 bases separating them. The length of the CDR3 is 18 residues. The germline gives CDR1 MNHEY, CDR2 SMNVEV (reference sequence). The CDR3 is CASSPYNSFPAKNQPQHF. CDR3 DNA: TGTGCCAGCAGTCCATACAACTCCTTTCCGGCAAAGAATCAGCCCCAGCATTTT.

The J gene is TRBJ2-7, the V gene TRBV27; D is unresolved. CDR1 is MNHEY and CDR2 is SMNVEV in the germline V gene (reference sequence). The V end was cut by 0 bases, the J end by 0 bases, with 6 bases between. The CDR3 loop spans 14 amino acids. CDR3 sequence (DNA): TGTGCCAGCAGTTTATCAGATTACTCCTACGAGCAGTACTTC. Protein: CASSLSDYSYEQYF.

The chain employs TRBV15 and TRBJ1-2; the D gene is possibly TRBD1 (5 bases). Trimming removed 6 bases from V and 8 bases from J, with 16 bases in between. The CDR3 runs 13 residues. Germline loops: CDR1 LNHNV, CDR2 YYDKDF (reference sequence). CDR3 region: CATRGEGAEGYTF. The DNA of the CDR3 is TGTGCCACCAGAGGGGAAGGGGCAGAGGGCTACACCTTC.

The gene calls are TRBV5-1 and TRBJ1-5; weak D call: TRBD1 (5 bases). With 0 bases removed from V and 6 bases from J, the gap between germline ends came to 7 bases. CDR1 and CDR2 (germline): SGHRS, YFSETQ. The CDR3 length is 13 residues. This CDR3 is CASSLAGGQPQHF. The CDR3 DNA reads as TGCGCCAGCAGCTTGGCCGGGGGTCAGCCCCAGCATTTT.

A word on this clone: A read error may produce the germline difference seen at one junction end. The chain couples TRBV7-6 to TRBJ2-5; no definite D call. This CDR3 contains 11 residues. CDR1 SGHVS and CDR2 FNYEAQ come from the germline V gene. Here the CDR3 DNA reads TGTGCCGGCAGCCCGGGTTGGACCCAGTACTTC. Translation: CAGSPGWTQYF.